This T cell receptor beta chain was recorded in a study of prognosis after radiotherapy for stage I lung cancer. Germline V gives CDR1 MNHGY, CDR2 SVAAGI. Between the trimmed V and J ends, which lost 5 bases and 5 bases, there was a span of 12 bases. This CDR3 region has 13 residues. Template was genomic DNA; TCR beta CDR3 amplified in two multiplex PCR rounds. Gene-specific primers for each TRBV and TRBJ gene drove first-round PCR. Amplification in the second PCR round was performed with universal primers. TCRdb called the multiplex PCR reads again in MiXCR, with one record for every CDR3 protein. The sample contains roughly 17,000 distinct CDR3 sequences, 44% of which appear only once. Note on this clonotype: A read error is the likely source, as a far larger clone sits one nucleotide away.

This TCR derives from a donor aged 50 or older with non-small cell lung cancer. The chain is built from TRBV6-9 and TRBJ1-2; D is ambiguous. Source: PBMCs, taken before or after stereotactic body radiation therapy (not recorded which). The CDR3 region has the DNA TGTGCCAGCAGTGACCAGTGGGTGTATGGCTACACCTTC. Its protein is CASSDQWVYGYTF.